Following are 23 T cell receptor beta chains from one sample sequenced in a study of siplizumab effects on memory and regulatory T cells. Libraries were prepared by immunoSEQ multiplex PCR; TCRdb keeps only in-frame clonotypes and omits some of them. The data hold 50,000 to 70,000 clones, with 96% observed a single time. Sequenced: naive CD8+ T cells sorted from blood. These receptors came from a human donor in good health.

The chain employs TRBV9 and TRBJ2-7; D assignment may be TRBD1 or TRBD2 (5 bases each). The CDR3 length is 14 residues. Germline CDR1 SGDLS, CDR2 YYNGEE. The V end lost 3 bases, the J end lost 0 bases, and 10 bases lay between the germline ends. The CDR3, as DNA: TGTGCCAGCAGCGGTGGGACGAGCTCCTACGAGCAGTACTTC. Amino acids: CASSGGTSSYEQYF.

The chain couples TRBV6-5 to TRBJ2-7; D remains unclear. The CDR3 has 13 amino acids. V shed 6 bases and J shed 0 bases, with 9 bases lying between them. Germline CDR1 and CDR2: MNHEY and SVGAGI. The CDR3 DNA is TGTGCCAGCAGACTACAGAGCTCCTACGAGCAGTACTTC. Translation gives CASRLQSSYEQYF.

The chain is built from TRBV6-5 and TRBJ1-2; D remains unclear. The length of the CDR3 is 14 residues. Trimming removed 0 bases at V and 3 bases at J, with 8 bases between. Germline V gene data show CDR1 as MNHEY and CDR2 as SVGAGI. The chain's CDR3 is CASSYSSQDYGYTF. DNA of the CDR3: TGTGCCAGCAGTTACTCGAGTCAGGACTATGGCTACACCTTC.

The chain carries TRBV7-6 and TRBJ2-2, with D possibly being TRBD1 (6 bases). There are 15 residues in the CDR3. CDR1 and CDR2 (germline): SGHVS, FNYEAQ. Trimming left V 0 bases short and J 5 bases short, with 10 bases between. CDR3 sequence (DNA): TGTGCCAGCAGCTTAGCGTGGCAGGGGACCGGGGAGCTGTTTTTT. The encoded protein is CASSLAWQGTGELFF. Complete variable domain (other parts from reference TRBV7-6 and TRBJ2-2): GAGVSQSPRYKVTKRGQDVALRCDPISGHVSLYWYRQALGQGPEFLTYFNYEAQQDKSGLPNDRFSAERPEGSISTLTIQRTEQRDSAMYRCASSLAWQGTGELFFGEGSRLTVL.

The chain has TRBV7-6 and TRBJ2-5; 7 bases fit TRBD2. CDR1 and CDR2 from the germline V gene are SGHVS and FNYEAQ. The length of the CDR3 is 17 residues. V trimming: 1 base; J trimming: 1 base; junction bases outside the gene matches: 9. CDR3 bases: TGTGCCAGCAGCTTAGTTTCTAGCGGAGACTTCCAAGAGACCCAGTACTTC. This encodes CASSLVSSGDFQETQYF.

The chain employs TRBV9 and TRBJ2-1; D possibly corresponds to TRBD2 (5 bases). The CDR3 has 15 residues. Germline V gives CDR1 SGDLS, CDR2 YYNGEE. The V end was cut by 0 bases, the J end by 6 bases, with 13 bases between. Written as DNA, the CDR3 is TGTGCCAGCAGCGTAGCGGACTCCCTGATCAATGAGCAGTTCTTC. This sequence encodes CASSVADSLINEQFF.

The rearrangement uses TRBV21-1 and TRBJ2-7; TRBD1, as called in the table, went unchecked against the DNA. TRBV21-1 is tagged as a pseudogene. This CDR3 is built from 17 residues. The DNA of the CDR3 is TGTGCCAGCAAGGGGTCCGGGACAGGGGGCCAGAAAAACGAGCAGTACTTC. This gives the protein CASKGSGTGGQKNEQYF.

The chain joins TRBV5-1 to TRBJ2-1; the match to TRBD2 covers 8 bases. The germline V gene has CDR1 SGHRS and CDR2 YFSETQ. The CDR3 has 14 residues. The ends lost 2 bases at V and 8 bases at J; junction bases unmatched: 6. The CDR3 DNA is TGCGCCAGCAGCTTTGCAATGCGGGGGGATGAGCAGTTCTTC. Amino acids: CASSFAMRGDEQFF.

V usage is TRBV14 and J usage is TRBJ1-3; no firm D call. Germline lookup yields CDR1 SGHDN and CDR2 FVKESK. CDR3 size: 18 residues. Trimming removed 0 bases from V and 0 bases from J, with 15 bases in between. The CDR3 DNA reads TGTGCCAGCAGCCAAGACGGTAGAGGCCCGAACTCTGGAAACACCATATATTTT. This sequence encodes CASSQDGRGPNSGNTIYF.

This chain uses TRBV10-2 with TRBJ2-7; unclear D gene. Germline V gives CDR1 WSHSY, CDR2 SAAADI. The ends were cut back, 3 bases at V and 0 bases at J, with 6 bases in the middle. This CDR3 contains 13 residues. The CDR3 sequence is CASSESFSYEQYF. The DNA of the CDR3 is TGCGCCAGCAGTGAATCTTTCTCCTACGAGCAGTACTTC.

This rearrangement joins TRBV2 to TRBJ2-3; 10 positions agree with TRBD2. CDR3 length: 17 residues. Germline values: CDR1 SNHLY, CDR2 FYNNEI. V shed 3 bases and J 2 bases; nucleotides not matched to a gene: 8. DNA for the CDR3: TGTGCCAGCAGTGATAGGTCTCTAGCGGGGGTCACAGATACGCAGTATTTT. Translating gives CASSDRSLAGVTDTQYF.

The chain employs TRBV4-3 and TRBJ2-3; TRBD2 matches at 9 bases. Germline CDR1 and CDR2: LGHNA and YSLEER. The CDR3 loop spans 17 amino acids. V shed 0 bases, J shed 1 base, and the junction held 5 bases outside the gene matches. CDR3 sequence: CASSQDRASGGTDTQYF. CDR3 sequence (DNA): TGCGCCAGCAGCCAAGATAGGGCTAGCGGGGGCACAGATACGCAGTATTTT.

The rearrangement uses TRBV5-5 and TRBJ2-7; D not resolved. Germline-derived CDR1 and CDR2 are SGHKS and YYEKEE (reference sequence). There are 15 residues in the CDR3. V was trimmed by 2 bases and J by 1 base, leaving 13 bases between them. The CDR3 DNA reads as TGTGCCAGCAGCTTACAACCCACACCTTCCTACGAGCAGTACTTC. It yields the protein CASSLQPTPSYEQYF. The full variable domain, rest sourced from reference TRBV5-5 and TRBJ2-7, is DAGVTQSPTHLIKTRGQQVTLRCSPISGHKSVSWYQQVLGQGPQFIFQYYEKEERGRGNFPDRFSARQFPNYSSELNVNALLLGDSALYLCASSLQPTPSYEQYFGPGTRLTVT.

V gene TRBV4-1 combines with J gene TRBJ2-5; D ambiguous. Trimming took 1 base from V and 4 from J, leaving 13 bases between them. The germline CDR1 and CDR2 sequences are MGHRA and YSYEKL. CDR3 size: 15 residues. CDR3 sequence: CASSQGLDQRETQYF. DNA of the CDR3: TGCGCCAGCAGCCAAGGTCTGGATCAAAGAGAGACCCAGTACTTC.

This rearrangement joins TRBV5-4 to TRBJ1-1; the D gene is possibly TRBD1 (5 bases). The CDR3 loop spans 12 amino acids. The ends were cut back, 6 bases at V and 5 bases at J, with 11 bases in the middle. Looked up from germline, CDR1 is SGHNT and CDR2 is YYREEE (reference sequence). This CDR3 is CASTTWGTEAFF. DNA of the CDR3: TGTGCCAGCACCACATGGGGGACTGAAGCTTTCTTT.

The chain recombines TRBV6-5 with TRBJ1-1, with D tentatively TRBD1 (5 bases). The CDR3 totals 15 residues. V gave up 4 bases and J gave up 0 bases, with 12 bases separating them. Germline assignment: CDR1 MNHEY and CDR2 SVGAGI. CDR3: CASSSGQDLNTEAFF. DNA of the CDR3: TGTGCCAGCAGTTCGGGGCAGGACCTGAACACTGAAGCTTTCTTT.

This chain connects TRBV27 to TRBJ2-7; D assignment may be TRBD1 or TRBD2 (5 bases each). Trimming took 2 bases from V and 4 from J, leaving 9 bases between them. The CDR3 sequence is 13 residues long. Looked up from germline, CDR1 is MNHEY and CDR2 is SMNVEV (reference sequence). This CDR3 is CASSLGTVYEQYF. Written as DNA, the CDR3 is TGTGCCAGCAGTTTAGGGACGGTTTACGAGCAGTACTTC.

The rearrangement joins TRBV5-5 to TRBJ2-7; no clear D gene. Germline V gene data show CDR1 as SGHKS and CDR2 as YYEKEE (reference sequence). V was clipped by 0 bases and J by 4 bases, with 8 bases between them. The CDR3 contains 13 residues. CDR3 sequence (DNA): TGTGCCAGCAGCTTGGCTAAGGGTTACGAGCAGTACTTC. Its translation is CASSLAKGYEQYF.

This chain links TRBV2 with TRBJ1-1, with D perhaps TRBD1 (6 bases). V was trimmed by 6 bases and J by 7 bases, leaving 15 bases between them. The germline CDR1 and CDR2 sequences are SNHLY and FYNNEI. This CDR3 contains 13 residues. CDR3 sequence: CASSEGGVSEAFF. CDR3 sequence (DNA): TGTGCCAGCAGCGAGGGGGGCGTAAGTGAAGCTTTCTTT.

The J gene is TRBJ2-7, the V gene TRBV5-4, with a possible D match to TRBD2 (5 bases). CDR1 is SGHNT, CDR2 YYREEE, per germline (reference sequence). Trimming took off 2 bases at V and 5 bases at J, with 8 bases between the two ends. The CDR3 length is 12 residues. The CDR3 here is CASSFGVNEQYF. The CDR3 region has the DNA TGTGCCAGCAGCTTCGGGGTTAACGAGCAGTACTTC.

CDR3 DNA sequence: TGTGCCAGTAGTATTTGGTTGTACTACGAGCAGTACTTC. Translated: CASSIWLYYEQYF. V gene TRBV19 combines with J gene TRBJ2-7; D is unclear. V was shortened by 3 bases and J by 3 bases, with 9 bases between the two germline ends. This CDR3 is 13 amino acids long. The germline V gene has CDR1 LNHDA and CDR2 SQIVND (reference sequence).

The chain employs TRBV27 and TRBJ2-7; 10 bases align to TRBD2. Germline values: CDR1 MNHEY, CDR2 SMNVEV (reference sequence). This CDR3 is 14 amino acids long. J gave up 5 bases and V 5 bases, and 6 bases lay outside the gene matches. The CDR3 region is CASSIGLAVDEQYF. The CDR3 DNA reads as TGTGCCAGCAGTATCGGACTAGCGGTGGACGAGCAGTACTTC.

The chain employs TRBV23-1 and TRBJ2-4; no reliable D call. TRBV23-1 is an ORF, and what it does is uncertain. Deletions cut 1 base from V and 0 bases from J, with 13 bases between. The CDR3 runs to 17 residues. The CDR3 sequence is CASSQLGPRLAKNIQYF. The CDR3 coding sequence is TGCGCCAGCAGTCAATTAGGGCCCCGACTAGCCAAAAACATTCAGTACTTC.